What follows are 10 T cell receptor beta chains derived from one specimen sequenced in a study of shared clonotypes between healthy human individuals. In the naive CD8 group, cells lacked CD45RO and were positively selected for CCR7, so terminally differentiated effector memory CD45RA+ cells were left out. Profiling relied on immunoSEQ multiplex PCR, and the TCRdb table lists in-frame clones only, not all of them. The sample has about 2 million clones, approximately 94% seen once. The sample taken for sequencing was naive CD8+ T cells sorted from blood. The source of these receptors is a man younger than 35 in good health.

This clone was detected only once. This chain connects TRBV7-2 to TRBJ2-7; 7 positions match TRBD2. Germline trimming cut 8 bases from V and 0 bases from J; bases unmatched to any gene: 4. This CDR3 is 13 amino acids long. Germline CDR1 and CDR2: SGHTA and FQGNSA. CDR3: CASFGGSSYEQYF. DNA for the CDR3: TGTGCCAGCTTTGGCGGGAGCTCCTACGAGCAGTACTTC.

V and J are TRBV6-1 and TRBJ1-2; 9 positions match TRBD1. Germline CDR1 is MNHNS and CDR2 is SASEGT. The CDR3 is made up of 14 amino acids. J lost 4 bases, V lost 6 bases, and 6 bases had no gene match. The CDR3 DNA reads as TGTGCCAGCAGGACCGGGACAGGGATCTATGGCTACACCTTC. Its protein is CASRTGTGIYGYTF.

This rearrangement joins TRBV6-5 to TRBJ2-2, with TRBD1 matching over 8 bases. This CDR3 spans 15 amino acids. Losses at the gene ends were 4 bases for V and 4 bases for J; bases not matched to a gene: 5. From germline, CDR1 is MNHEY and CDR2 SVGAGI. The CDR3 sequence: CASSSWTGITGELFF. The CDR3 DNA reads TGTGCCAGCAGTTCCTGGACAGGGATCACCGGGGAGCTGTTTTTT.

The rearrangement links TRBV30 to TRBJ1-4; D possibly corresponds to TRBD1 (5 bases). Trimming shortened V by 1 base and J by 3 bases, and 18 bases separated the two germline ends. Germline V gene lookup returns CDR1 GTSNPN and CDR2 SVGIG (reference sequence). This CDR3 has 17 amino acids. In DNA, the CDR3 is TGTGCCTGGAGTGCACCAGGGATTGGGTTGCCTAATGAAAAACTGTTTTTT. Translating gives CAWSAPGIGLPNEKLFF. Combining the CDR3 with reference TRBV30 and TRBJ1-4 gives the whole variable domain SQTIHQWPATLVQPVGSPLSLECTVEGTSNPNLYWYRQAAGRGLQLLFYSVGIGQISSEVPQNLSASRPQDRQFILSSKKLLLSDSGFYLCAWSAPGIGLPNEKLFFGSGTQLSVL.

The chain joins TRBV5-6 to TRBJ1-2; TRBD1 might be the D (6 bases). CDR1 SGHDT and CDR2 YYEEEE come from the germline V gene. The CDR3 has 16 residues. Trimming shortened V by 0 bases and J by 7 bases, and 19 bases separated the two germline ends. CDR3 nucleotides: TGTGCCAGCAGCTTGGAGACTGGGGCAGGGGTTGCTGGCTACACCTTC. Amino acids: CASSLETGAGVAGYTF.

Turning to this clone: Its ends do not fully match the called genes, so a read error is possible. The rearrangement joins TRBV27 to TRBJ1-2; no clear D gene. The germline V gene encodes CDR1 MNHEY and CDR2 SMNVEV (reference sequence). This CDR3 has 13 amino acids. As DNA, the CDR3 is TGTGCCACCAGTGGTTCGGAGAACTATGGCTACACCTTC. It encodes CATSGSENYGYTF.

V usage is TRBV4-3 and J usage is TRBJ2-3; 12 nucleotides match TRBD2. Per germline, CDR1 LGHNA and CDR2 YSLEER. Trimming took 0 bases from V and 3 from J; bases not matched to a gene: 7. The CDR3 runs 18 residues. This CDR3 is CASSQDSTGLAGTDTQYF. CDR3 bases: TGCGCCAGCAGCCAAGATTCGACTGGACTAGCGGGAACAGATACGCAGTATTTT.

This clone appeared once. The J gene is TRBJ2-1, the V gene TRBV7-2; 9 nucleotides agree with TRBD1. This CDR3 region has 15 residues. The J segment lost 2 bases and the V segment lost 5 bases, leaving 4 bases of the junction unmatched. Germline assignment: CDR1 SGHTA and CDR2 FQGNSA. The CDR3 bases are TGTGCCAGCAGCCGGGACAGGGATACCTACAATGAGCAGTTCTTC. Amino acids: CASSRDRDTYNEQFF.

The chain has TRBV4-1 and TRBJ2-7; the D is unclear. Trimming shortened V by 4 bases and J by 2 bases, and 9 bases separated the two germline ends. The CDR3 sequence is 13 residues long. Germline CDR1 MGHRA, CDR2 YSYEKL. The CDR3 DNA is TGCGCCAGCAGCCCCTCGGTGGCCTACGAGCAGTACTTC. Translating gives CASSPSVAYEQYF.

CDR3 region: CASTSIRTGNTEAFF. The DNA for the CDR3 is TGTGCCAGTACGTCCATTAGGACGGGGAACACTGAAGCTTTCTTT. The rearrangement joins TRBV19 to TRBJ1-1; D is unclear. The germline V gene has CDR1 LNHDA and CDR2 SQIVND (reference sequence). The CDR3 has 15 amino acids. V was pared by 7 bases and J by 1 base, with 16 bases between.